A selection of T cell receptor beta chains follows, all from one sample in a study of blood T cells in healthy people across ages. MiXCR, run by TCRdb on the 5' RACE reads, gives a single entry per CDR3 protein. The sample includes 1 million or so distinct CDR3 sequences, 40% to 45% of them seen just once. Sequencing used blood. The receptors shown here come from a woman aged 55-70 years in good health. Each CDR3 is given with its conserved first and last residue. The order of the fields is clone size, V gene, D gene, J gene, CDR3 DNA, CDR3 protein. D genes are given only for firm matches. Only some rows state a clone size, as once, few, many or a class for expanded clones.

NA	TRBV28	TRBD2	TRBJ2-1	TGTGCCGGCAGTGCCGGGGACTATTCCTACAATGAGCAGTTCTTC	CAGSAGDYSYNEQFF
NA	TRBV7-9	NA	TRBJ2-5	TGTGCCAGCAGCTTTACTAGCTTCGGGCAGTACTTC	CASSFTSFGQYF
NA	TRBV20-1	TRBD2	TRBJ2-1	TGCAGTGCCCGGACTAGCGGGAGAGGGGAGCAGTTCTTC	CSARTSGRGEQFF
NA	TRBV20-1	TRBD2	TRBJ2-3	TGCAGTGCCGAAAACGGGGGACTAGCGGTAGGGCTCCAGGATACGCAGTATTTT	CSAENGGLAVGLQDTQYF
NA	TRBV29-1	NA	TRBJ1-5	TGCAGCGTTGCAAGTGGAGATCAGCCCCAGCATTTT	CSVASGDQPQHF
NA	TRBV5-6	TRBD1	TRBJ1-2	TGTGCCAGCAGCTTGGGAGTCGCACAGGGGGCCTATGGCTACACCTTC	CASSLGVAQGAYGYTF
NA	TRBV7-9	NA	TRBJ2-7	TGTGCCAGCAGCTCCCGGGACTTAACGGTCTCCGAGCAGTACTTC	CASSSRDLTVSEQYF
NA	TRBV7-6	TRBD2	TRBJ2-3	TGTGCCAGCAGCTCTTTGACTAGCGGCTCTCCCACAGATACGCAGTATTTT	CASSSLTSGSPTDTQYF
few	TRBV6-5	TRBD2	TRBJ2-3	TGTGCCAGCAGACCAACACTAGCGGGAAGCACAGATACGCAGTATTTT	CASRPTLAGSTDTQYF
NA	TRBV10-3	TRBD2	TRBJ2-3	TGTGCCACGCTTAAGAGTAGCGGGGGCACAGATACGCAGTATTTT	CATLKSSGGTDTQYF
NA	TRBV7-8	TRBD2	TRBJ2-1	TGTGCCAGCAGCTTGGGGACTAGCGGGAGCCACAATGAGCAGTTCTTC	CASSLGTSGSHNEQFF
NA	TRBV10-3	TRBD2	TRBJ2-7	TGTGCCATCAGTAGGACTAGCGGACACTACGAGCAGTACTTC	CAISRTSGHYEQYF
many	TRBV25-1	NA	TRBJ2-7	TGTGCCAGCAGCGGTGCAGGGGATTTCTACGAGCAGTACTTC	CASSGAGDFYEQYF
NA	TRBV6-5	NA	TRBJ1-1	TGTGCCAGCAGTTACTCGAAGGGGACAACGAACACTGAAGCTTTCTTT	CASSYSKGTTNTEAFF
NA	TRBV11-3	TRBD2	TRBJ2-1	TGTGTCAGCAGCTCCACTAGCGGGTATACCAATGAGCAGTTCTTC	CVSSSTSGYTNEQFF
few	TRBV27	NA	TRBJ2-7	TGTGCCAGCAGTTCGACAGGGACTTTCTACGAGCAGTACTTC	CASSSTGTFYEQYF
NA	TRBV20-1	TRBD1	TRBJ2-3	TGCAGTGCTCCTAACAGGGGTACAGATACGCAGTATTTT	CSAPNRGTDTQYF
NA	TRBV29-1	TRBD1	TRBJ2-5	TGCAACGTTGACAGGGGCGAGGGGACCCAGTACTTC	CNVDRGEGTQYF
NA	TRBV7-9	NA	TRBJ2-6	TGTGCCAGCAGCTTGGACGCGGGCCCTGGGGCCAACGTCCTGACTTTC	CASSLDAGPGANVLTF
NA	TRBV28	NA	TRBJ2-7	TGTGCCAGCGCAGCACCCGGGGCTCGCTCCTACGAGCAGTACTTC	CASAAPGARSYEQYF
NA	TRBV20-1	NA	TRBJ1-5	TGCAGTGCCACAAGTACAGGTACGATGCAGCCCCAGCATTTT	CSATSTGTMQPQHF
many	TRBV20-1	TRBD1	TRBJ2-7	TGCAGTGCCCGACAGGGCGGGGAGCAGTACTTC	CSARQGGEQYF
NA	TRBV25-1	NA	TRBJ2-1	TGTGCCAGCAGTGATCGAGATCGAGGGGTACAGTTCTTC	CASSDRDRGVQFF
few	TRBV12-3/TRBV12-4	NA	TRBJ2-3	TGTGCCAGCAGCCCACAGGAGATTAGCACAGATACGCAGTATTTT	CASSPQEISTDTQYF
NA	TRBV3-1	NA	TRBJ2-7	TGTGCCAGCAGCCAAGGAGGGTTGAGGTCCGAGCAGTACTTC	CASSQGGLRSEQYF
NA	TRBV12-3/TRBV12-4	TRBD2	TRBJ2-2	TGTGCCAGCAGTTTAGGGGTCTGGGCTAGCGGGAGAAGTGGGGAGCTGTTTTTT	CASSLGVWASGRSGELFF
few	TRBV7-9	TRBD2	TRBJ2-7	TGTGCCAGCAGCGCTAGCGGGAGGGCCCACTACGAGCAGTACTTC	CASSASGRAHYEQYF
once	TRBV7-2	NA	TRBJ2-2	TGTGCCAGCAGCTTAGCCACGCCGGACCTTTACACCGGGGAGCTGTTTTTT	CASSLATPDLYTGELFF
NA	TRBV11-2	NA	TRBJ2-7	TGTGCCAGCAGCCTCGGGACTCTTAGACACTACGAGCAGTACTTC	CASSLGTLRHYEQYF
once	TRBV10-2	NA	TRBJ2-5	TGCGCCAGCAGTTCACAGGTACAAGGTAGCCCCCAGTACTTC	CASSSQVQGSPQYF
few	TRBV5-1	TRBD2	TRBJ2-1	TGCGCCAGCAGCTACCGGACTAGCGGGTCCTACAATGAGCAGTTCTTC	CASSYRTSGSYNEQFF
NA	TRBV29-1	NA	TRBJ2-5	TGCAGCGTTGACCCTACAGGGAGCTATCCGGGGACCCAGTACTTC	CSVDPTGSYPGTQYF
NA	TRBV6-2/TRBV6-3	NA	TRBJ2-7	TGTGCCAGCAGTCCAATTACGGGGAACTACGAGCAGTACTTC	CASSPITGNYEQYF
NA	TRBV4-1	TRBD1	TRBJ1-2	TGCGCCAGCAGCCATCCCGGACAGGGCGAGGGCCACACCTTC	CASSHPGQGEGHTF
NA	TRBV7-9	NA	TRBJ2-1	TGTGCCAGCAGCTCCCCGGGGAGCTCCTACAATGAGCAGTTCTTC	CASSSPGSSYNEQFF
NA	TRBV20-1	TRBD2	TRBJ2-7	TGCAGTAGCAACGCTGCCGGGACTAGCCACGAGCAGTACTTC	CSSNAAGTSHEQYF
few	TRBV27	NA	TRBJ2-7	TGTGCCAGCAGTTTGGAGGGTCCCGATCCATACGAGCAGTACTTC	CASSLEGPDPYEQYF
NA	TRBV28	TRBD2	TRBJ2-1	TGTGCCAGCAGTTGGGTTCGGGAGGGCCAGTACAATGAGCAGTTCTTC	CASSWVREGQYNEQFF
few	TRBV20-1	NA	TRBJ2-7	TGCAGTGCTAGAGGGCTAAGCCACTCCTACGAGCAGTACTTC	CSARGLSHSYEQYF
few	TRBV7-9	NA	TRBJ2-3	TGTGCCAGCAGCTTTGATAGGGACACAGATACGCAGTATTTT	CASSFDRDTDTQYF
NA	TRBV9	NA	TRBJ1-2	TGTGCCAGCAGCGAAGGGGGGATTTATGGCTACACCTTC	CASSEGGIYGYTF
few	TRBV14	TRBD2	TRBJ2-7	TGTGCCAGCAGCCACGACACTAACCCGGGGGGGCAGTACTTC	CASSHDTNPGGQYF
NA	TRBV18	TRBD1	TRBJ2-7	TGTGCCAGCTCACCACTACAGGGGGCGCGCCCCGACGAGCAGTACTTC	CASSPLQGARPDEQYF
once	TRBV4-2	NA	TRBJ1-4	TGTGCCAGCAGCCCCGTAGGCCCTGGAGGGGAAAAACTGTTTTTT	CASSPVGPGGEKLFF
few	TRBV7-2	NA	TRBJ2-3	TGTGCCAGCAGCTTTCAAAGGGGGAGCACAGATACGCAGTATTTT	CASSFQRGSTDTQYF